Below are 15 T cell receptor beta chains sequenced from a single sample in a study of early T cells in non-severe SARS-CoV-2 infection. TCRdb recomputed calls from the 5' RACE reads with MiXCR, one row per CDR3 protein. The sample holds around 44,000 distinct CDR3 sequences; approximately 8.1% are singletons and the top ten take 5.8%. Sample: whole blood. The source of these receptors is an adult who was a healthcare worker with PCR-confirmed SARS-CoV-2 infection or an uninfected control (not recorded which).

The genes are TRBV6-1 and TRBJ2-6; TRBD2 might be the D (5 bases). This CDR3 region has 16 residues. Looked up from germline, CDR1 is MNHNS and CDR2 is SASEGT. V gave up 2 bases and J gave up 4 bases, with 12 bases separating them. The CDR3 nucleotides read TGTGCCAGCAGTGAAATGAGGGCGTCAGGGGCCAACGTCCTGACTTTC. Translation: CASSEMRASGANVLTF.

This clonotype was counted ten times or more. This chain uses TRBV19 with TRBJ2-2, with D possibly TRBD2 on 5 matching bases. This CDR3 spans 16 amino acids. CDR1 LNHDA and CDR2 SQIVND come from the germline V gene (reference sequence). V was clipped by 0 bases and J by 2 bases, with 10 bases between them. The CDR3 nucleotides read TGTGCCAGTAGTATAGAAAGCGCGGGCAACACCGGGGAGCTGTTTTTT. It codes for CASSIESAGNTGELFF.

This clonotype was detected a few times. This sequence joins TRBV24-1 and TRBJ1-4, with D perhaps matching TRBD1 (5 bases). Per the germline V gene, CDR1 is KGHDR and CDR2 is SFDVKD. The V and J ends lost 9 bases and 8 bases respectively, with 21 bases between them. This CDR3 region has 15 residues. In DNA form, the CDR3 reads TGTGCCACCGCCTCGGGGGACTCTTCGAGCGAAAAACTGTTTTTT. Translation gives CATASGDSSSEKLFF.

The V call is TRBV7-2, the J call TRBJ2-1, with D unresolved. CDR1 and CDR2 from the germline V gene are SGHTA and FQGNSA. V was clipped by 6 bases and J by 4 bases, with 7 bases between them. The CDR3 totals 12 residues. CDR3 bases: TGTGCCAGCAGTACCCCTTACAATGAGCAGTTCTTC. It is translated as CASSTPYNEQFF.

The gene calls are TRBV6-5 and TRBJ2-7, with D perhaps assigned TRBD1 or TRBD2 (5 bases each). The germline gives CDR1 MNHEY, CDR2 SVGAGI. V lost 5 bases and J lost 2, with 13 bases in between. The CDR3 extends over 14 amino acids. CDR3 amino acids: CASSQRDATYEQYF. The CDR3 nucleotides are TGTGCCAGCAGTCAACGGGACGCGACCTACGAGCAGTACTTC.

This clonotype was counted only a few times. V gene TRBV4-2 combines with J gene TRBJ2-1; no clear D gene. Germline V gene sequence: CDR1 LGHNA, CDR2 YNFKEQ. This CDR3 spans 16 amino acids. The germline V and J ends were trimmed by 0 bases and 0 bases, with 9 bases remaining between them. In DNA, the CDR3 is TGTGCCAGCAGCCAAGATCGGGCTAGCTCCTACAATGAGCAGTTCTTC. Encoded protein: CASSQDRASSYNEQFF.

J is TRBJ1-3 and V is TRBV18; the D gene is possibly TRBD1 (5 bases). The V gene's germline CDR1 is KGHSH and CDR2 LQKENI. The V and J ends lost 1 base and 0 bases respectively, with 16 bases between them. This CDR3 contains 18 residues. CDR3 in DNA: TGTGCCAGCTCACCACTCCCTGCAGGGTCAGACTCTGGAAACACCATATATTTT. Residues: CASSPLPAGSDSGNTIYF.

This clonotype showed up just a few times. This chain connects TRBV11-2 to TRBJ2-2; TRBD1 is a possible D gene (5 bases). The CDR3 covers 15 residues. CDR1 SGHAT and CDR2 FQNNGV come from the germline V gene. Trimming took off 5 bases at V and 1 base at J, with 11 bases between the two ends. CDR3: CASSRQTVNTGELFF. The DNA for the CDR3 is TGTGCCAGCAGCCGACAGACGGTGAACACCGGGGAGCTGTTTTTT.

This clonotype was observed many times. The rearrangement uses TRBV29-1 and TRBJ2-1, with D possibly being TRBD1 (6 bases). CDR1 and CDR2 from the germline V gene are SQVTM and ANQGSEA. The length of the CDR3 is 13 residues. Trimming took off 3 bases at V and 7 bases at J, with 13 bases between the two ends. CDR3 DNA sequence: TGCAGCGTTGACAAGGGGGAGATGAATGAGCAGTTCTTC. Protein: CSVDKGEMNEQFF.

This clonotype was recorded at least ten times. The chain links TRBV28 to TRBJ1-1; 11 bases fit TRBD1. The junction had 4 bases not matched to a gene; V was cut back by 6 bases and J by 4 bases. The germline gives CDR1 MDHEN, CDR2 SYDVKM. The CDR3 covers 14 residues. The DNA of the CDR3 is TGTGCCAGCAGACCCGGACAGGGGGCCACTGAAGCTTTCTTT. The encoded protein is CASRPGQGATEAFF.

This clonotype has a handful of counts. The rearrangement links TRBV4-1 to TRBJ1-2; unclear D gene. The V gene lost 1 base and the J gene lost 3 bases, with 12 bases spanning the gap. Per germline, CDR1 MGHRA and CDR2 YSYEKL. This CDR3 is 15 amino acids long. In DNA form, the CDR3 reads TGCGCCAGCAGCCAAGTCCCCGGCAGCCACTATGGCTACACCTTC. Protein: CASSQVPGSHYGYTF.

This chain links TRBV5-1 with TRBJ2-1; 11 nucleotides align to TRBD2. Germline CDR1 reads SGHRS; CDR2 reads YFSETQ. The CDR3 contains 19 residues. J lost 0 bases, V lost 3 bases, and 11 bases had no gene match. DNA of the CDR3: TGCGCCAGCAGCTCGGCACTAGCGGGGGCCTATAGCTCCTACAATGAGCAGTTCTTC. Encoded protein: CASSSALAGAYSSYNEQFF.

In its sample, this clonotype was seen many times. V usage is TRBV20-1 and J usage is TRBJ1-2; 8 bases are a match to TRBD1. The CDR3 length is 15 residues. CDR1 is DFQATT and CDR2 is SNEGSKA in the germline V gene (reference sequence). Trimming at V came to 0 bases and at J to 3 bases, leaving 6 bases not matched to a gene. CDR3 residues: CSARDTGGYYYGYTF. CDR3 in DNA: TGCAGTGCTAGAGATACAGGGGGGTACTACTATGGCTACACCTTC.

This clonotype was detected ten times or more. V is TRBV7-2 and J is TRBJ1-3, with D uncertain. The germline CDR1 and CDR2 sequences are SGHTA and FQGNSA. The V and J ends lost 4 bases and 0 bases respectively, with 1 base between them. There are 12 residues in the CDR3. This CDR3 reads CASSYSGNTIYF. In DNA form, the CDR3 reads TGTGCCAGCAGCTACTCTGGAAACACCATATATTTT.

This clonotype was counted ten times or more. This chain connects TRBV27 to TRBJ2-5; D possibly corresponds to TRBD2 (5 bases). This CDR3 region has 14 residues. Germline V CDR1 and CDR2: MNHEY, SMNVEV (reference sequence). Trimming cost V 4 bases and J 5 bases, with 14 bases left between them. The CDR3 here is CASSSIAYVETQYF. The CDR3 nucleotides read TGTGCCAGCAGTTCTATAGCGTATGTCGAGACCCAGTACTTC.